This TCR beta chain was identified in a study of T cell clones after liver transplantation. Germline CDR1 and CDR2: SGHRS and YFSETQ. This CDR3 is 12 amino acids long. The V and J ends lost 6 bases and 2 bases respectively, with 9 bases between them. Clones were read by immunoSEQ multiplex PCR, and TCRdb kept only the in-frame ones, dropping some. The table shows 70,000 or so clones, with about 92% occurring only once. The sample in question was CD4+ T cells from blood, obtained less than 26 months after liver transplant. The chain has TRBV5-1 and TRBJ2-7; TRBD2 is a possible D gene (6 bases). The receptor's source is a human patient who received a liver transplant. Some of the T cells might come from the graft donor. The chain's CDR3 is CASMGGTYEQYF. CDR3 in DNA: TGCGCCAGCATGGGGGGTACCTACGAGCAGTACTTC. Together with reference TRBV5-1 and TRBJ2-7, the CDR3 gives the full variable domain: KAGVTQTPRYLIKTRGQQVTLSCSPISGHRSVSWYQQTPGQGLQFLFEYFSETQRNKGNFPGRFSGRQFSNSRSEMNVSTLELGDSALYLCASMGGTYEQYFGPGTRLTVT.